This T cell receptor beta chain was recorded in a study of T cell repertoires in cytomegalovirus infection. Study-wide results and limits: Summed public TCR beta family frequency identified CMV carriers bearing the relevant HLA. Clonotypes of TCR beta that were HLA-C-restricted and CMV-specific dominated the ex vivo response.

This clonotype was seen only a few times. Its cognate antigen is unknown. The CDR3 consists of 14 residues. Germline lookup yields CDR1 MNHNS and CDR2 SASEGT. V trimming: 5 bases; J trimming: 7 bases; junction bases outside the gene matches: 11. TCRdb reanalysed the reads using MiXCR and keeps one entry per CDR3 protein. The table has around 120,000 distinct CDR3 sequences, roughly a quarter seen once. The sequence derives from a human donor in good health (CMV status not recorded). Some clones in this sample may be carry-over from other donors' samples. V usage is TRBV6-1 and J usage is TRBJ2-7, with 7 bases aligning to TRBD2. Sequencing was done on a sample of PBMCs, sequenced either directly or after in vitro stimulation (not recorded which). The CDR3 region is CASSPLGGSSEQYF. In DNA form, the CDR3 reads TGTGCCAGCAGTCCTCTGGGGGGGTCCTCTGAGCAGTACTTC.